This entry lists 20 T cell receptor beta chains sequenced from one sample in a study of cytotoxic CD8 clonotypes in ibrutinib-treated CLL (dated by TCRdb to about 2021). To prepare the library, the immunoSEQ multiplex PCR assay was applied. This is the immuneACCESS table as TCRdb keeps it, with only in-frame sequences that have V and J called. A part of the clones is gone; compared with another copy, unresolved V genes explain less than half, and the rest is unexplained. The sample has fewer than 150,000 clones on record, roughly 84% of them singletons. The ten largest clones capture 3.3% of the sample. This specimen's time point label, interpreted: approximately 25 months on ibrutinib. This specimen consisted of PBMCs, obtained after 24 months of ibrutinib treatment. The receptors shown here come from a human donor with chronic lymphocytic leukemia.

V gene TRBV28 combines with J gene TRBJ1-2; D is perhaps TRBD1 (5 bases). Per the germline V gene, CDR1 is MDHEN and CDR2 is SYDVKM. Trimming removed 2 bases at V and 4 bases at J, with 14 bases between. The length of the CDR3 is 15 residues. The CDR3 here is CASSLGTLGAYGYTF. The CDR3 DNA reads as TGTGCCAGCAGTTTAGGGACCCTGGGAGCCTATGGCTACACCTTC.

The chain uses TRBV14 and TRBJ2-7; tentative D call: TRBD2 (6 bases). This CDR3 is 12 amino acids long. Between the trimmed V and J ends, which lost 8 bases and 6 bases, there was a span of 14 bases. Germline lookup yields CDR1 SGHDN and CDR2 FVKESK. CDR3 in amino acids: CASAGRYGEQYF. In DNA form, the CDR3 reads TGTGCCAGCGCGGGGCGGTATGGCGAGCAGTACTTC.

The chain recombines TRBV28 with TRBJ2-6; TRBD1 aligns across 11 bases. The V segment lost 8 bases and the J segment 0 bases; nucleotides outside the gene matches: 0. CDR3 length equals 15 residues. From germline, CDR1 is MDHEN and CDR2 SYDVKM. The CDR3 protein is CASGTGGSGANVLTF. The DNA for the CDR3 is TGTGCCAGCGGGACAGGGGGCTCTGGGGCCAACGTCCTGACTTTC.

The genes are TRBV11-2 and TRBJ2-5; TRBD1 is a possible D gene (6 bases). V lost 4 bases and J lost 2, with 11 bases in between. From germline, CDR1 is SGHAT and CDR2 FQNNGV. The length of the CDR3 is 14 residues. This CDR3 reads CASSSQGQQETQYF. The CDR3 nucleotides read TGTGCCAGCAGCTCCCAGGGACAACAAGAGACCCAGTACTTC. The variable domain in full, completed from reference TRBV11-2 and TRBJ2-5, reads EAGVAQSPRYKIIEKRQSVAFWCNPISGHATLYWYQQILGQGPKLLIQFQNNGVVDDSQLPKDRFSAERLKGVDSTLKIQPAKLEDSAVYLCASSSQGQQETQYFGPGTRLLVL.

This sequence joins TRBV15 and TRBJ2-5; 8 bases fit TRBD1. The CDR3 is 15 residues long. With V trimmed by 2 bases and J by 1 base, 3 bases remained unmatched. Per germline, CDR1 LNHNV and CDR2 YYDKDF (reference sequence). The CDR3 sequence is CATSRTGTGQETQYF. CDR3 nucleotides: TGTGCCACCAGCAGAACCGGGACAGGCCAAGAGACCCAGTACTTC.

CDR3 amino acids: CASSDGQVRSEQYF. The CDR3 DNA sequence: TGTGCCAGCAGCGACGGACAGGTGCGTAGCGAGCAGTACTTC. This chain joins TRBV5-6 and TRBJ2-7; TRBD1 matches 7 bases. This CDR3 spans 14 amino acids. CDR1 and CDR2 (germline): SGHDT, YYEEEE. Trimming took 4 bases from V and 6 from J; bases not matched to a gene: 10.

This chain links TRBV5-6 with TRBJ2-7, with 10 positions matching TRBD1. The J segment lost 3 bases and the V segment lost 0 bases, leaving 3 bases of the junction unmatched. The CDR3 consists of 15 residues. The germline CDR1 and CDR2 sequences are SGHDT and YYEEEE. The CDR3 region is CASSLGTGGFYEQYF. The CDR3 coding sequence is TGTGCCAGCAGCTTGGGGACAGGGGGTTTCTACGAGCAGTACTTC.

V gene TRBV27 combines with J gene TRBJ2-3, with D hard to call. V dropped 6 bases and J dropped 0 bases, with 13 bases sitting between them. The V gene's germline CDR1 is MNHEY and CDR2 SMNVEV (reference sequence). The CDR3 runs to 15 residues. The CDR3 spells CASRDVYLSTDTQYF. The CDR3 DNA sequence: TGTGCCAGCAGGGACGTCTACCTAAGCACAGATACGCAGTATTTT.

This clone was found once. CDR3: CASSPIEGASFHGYTF. For the CDR3, the DNA is TGTGCCAGTAGCCCCATCGAGGGGGCATCTTTCCATGGCTACACCTTC. The rearrangement uses TRBV19 and TRBJ1-2; 7 bases agree with TRBD1. CDR1 LNHDA and CDR2 SQIVND come from the germline V gene (reference sequence). The CDR3 has 16 residues. With V trimmed by 6 bases and J by 6 bases, 16 bases remained unmatched.

The chain joins TRBV11-2 to TRBJ1-6; no definite D call. With 1 base removed from V and 4 bases from J, the gap between germline ends came to 11 bases. The CDR3 has 16 residues. Germline V gene sequence: CDR1 SGHAT, CDR2 FQNNGV. CDR3 DNA sequence: TGTGCCAGCAGCTTAGTGGGCGTGGGGTATAATTCACCCCTCCACTTT. This translates into CASSLVGVGYNSPLHF.

CDR3 protein: CASSEITYNSPLHF. In DNA form, the CDR3 reads TGTGCCAGCAGTGAAATAACCTATAATTCACCCCTCCACTTT. The chain links TRBV2 to TRBJ1-6; D not certain. Germline lookup yields CDR1 SNHLY and CDR2 FYNNEI. With 2 bases removed from V and 2 bases from J, the gap between germline ends came to 4 bases. The CDR3 consists of 14 residues.

The chain combines TRBV15 with TRBJ1-1; D call uncertain. Trimming shortened V by 1 base and J by 10 bases, and 16 bases separated the two germline ends. This CDR3 is built from 14 residues. CDR1 LNHNV and CDR2 YYDKDF come from the germline V gene (reference sequence). DNA for the CDR3: TGTGCCACCAGCAGAGGAGGGATAGGGATCGTAGCTTTCTTT. Amino acids: CATSRGGIGIVAFF.

There are a few counts of this clone. The rearrangement links TRBV5-4 to TRBJ1-1, with 7 positions matching TRBD1. The ends lost 3 bases at V and 3 bases at J; junction bases unmatched: 5. Per the germline V gene, CDR1 is SGHNT and CDR2 is YYREEE (reference sequence). The CDR3 loop spans 14 amino acids. CDR3 DNA: TGTGCCAGCAGCTCGGCAGGGGGAGACACTGAAGCTTTCTTT. This translates into CASSSAGGDTEAFF.

The sample holds one count of this clone. The V gene is TRBV9, the J gene TRBJ1-2, with TRBD1 matching over 8 bases. The CDR3 is made up of 18 amino acids. Germline V gives CDR1 SGDLS, CDR2 YYNGEE. Germline trimming cut 0 bases from V and 3 bases from J; bases unmatched to any gene: 13. CDR3 bases: TGTGCCAGCAGCGTAGGTCCCCCCAGGACAGGGAATGACTATGGCTACACCTTC. Translation: CASSVGPPRTGNDYGYTF.

The rearrangement uses TRBV30 and TRBJ2-2; D gene ambiguous. The CDR3 has 17 amino acids. Germline CDR1 reads GTSNPN; CDR2 reads SVGIG (reference sequence). Deletions cut 0 bases from V and 6 bases from J, with 20 bases between. DNA for the CDR3: TGTGCCTGGAGTGTACTCGGTCAGGCAGCTGAGTCCGGGGAGCTGTTTTTT. It is translated as CAWSVLGQAAESGELFF.

This clone was found a few times. V and J are TRBV15 and TRBJ1-2; D uncertain. The germline V and J ends were trimmed by 0 bases and 1 base, with 12 bases remaining between them. The CDR3 contains 16 residues. Germline-derived CDR1 and CDR2 are LNHNV and YYDKDF (reference sequence). CDR3 sequence (DNA): TGTGCCACCAGCAGAGATCTTGCCGCCGATAACTATGGCTACACCTTC. It codes for CATSRDLAADNYGYTF.

In the case of this clone: In the same sample, other DNA sequences code for this CDR3. J is TRBJ2-5 and V is TRBV7-7; no firm D call. Trimming stripped 0 bases from V and 2 bases from J, with 4 bases between. Germline-derived CDR1 and CDR2 are SSHAT and FNYEAQ (reference sequence). CDR3 length equals 13 residues. This CDR3 is CASSLARQETQYF. The CDR3 region has the DNA TGTGCCAGCAGCTTAGCTCGTCAAGAGACCCAGTACTTC.

Note on this clone: The same CDR3 can be traced to other DNA sequences in this sample. This chain links TRBV10-3 with TRBJ1-1; no firm D call. Trimming stripped 2 bases from V and 4 bases from J, with 11 bases between. Germline V gene sequence: CDR1 ENHRY, CDR2 SYGVKD. The CDR3 spans 14 residues. The CDR3 loop is CAISEGGRGTEAFF. The CDR3 DNA reads TGTGCCATCAGTGAGGGTGGGCGGGGCACTGAAGCTTTCTTT.

This chain joins TRBV19 and TRBJ1-5, with D maybe TRBD1 (6 bases). The CDR3 runs to 18 residues. In germline, CDR1 is LNHDA, CDR2 SQIVND (reference sequence). Deletions cut 5 bases from V and 0 bases from J, with 20 bases between. The CDR3: CASSPSTGFPYSNQPQHF. The CDR3 bases are TGTGCCAGTAGTCCCAGTACAGGGTTCCCGTATAGCAATCAGCCCCAGCATTTT.

This chain connects TRBV29-1 to TRBJ2-7; possibly TRBD1 for D (5 bases). The germline V gene has CDR1 SQVTM and CDR2 ANQGSEA. V was pared by 2 bases and J by 5 bases, with 13 bases between. CDR3 length: 13 amino acids. The CDR3 bases are TGCAGCGTTGAATTGGCAGGGTACAACGAGCAGTACTTC. Translation: CSVELAGYNEQYF.